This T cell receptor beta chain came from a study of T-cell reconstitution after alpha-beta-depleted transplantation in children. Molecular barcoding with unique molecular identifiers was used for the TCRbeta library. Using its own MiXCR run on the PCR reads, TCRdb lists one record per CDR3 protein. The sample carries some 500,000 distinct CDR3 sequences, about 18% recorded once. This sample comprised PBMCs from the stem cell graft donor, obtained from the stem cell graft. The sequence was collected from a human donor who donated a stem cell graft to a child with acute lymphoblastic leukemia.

In DNA form, the CDR3 reads TGTGCCATCAGTGAATCCTTAGGGGGCGGAGGGGCCCCCAATGAGCAGTTCTTC. This translates into CAISESLGGGGAPNEQFF. The V gene is TRBV10-3, the J gene TRBJ2-1; tentatively, D is TRBD1 (7 bases). Germline V CDR1 and CDR2: ENHRY, SYGVKD. Between the trimmed V and J ends, which lost 3 bases and 6 bases, there was a span of 24 bases. The CDR3 sequence is 18 residues long.